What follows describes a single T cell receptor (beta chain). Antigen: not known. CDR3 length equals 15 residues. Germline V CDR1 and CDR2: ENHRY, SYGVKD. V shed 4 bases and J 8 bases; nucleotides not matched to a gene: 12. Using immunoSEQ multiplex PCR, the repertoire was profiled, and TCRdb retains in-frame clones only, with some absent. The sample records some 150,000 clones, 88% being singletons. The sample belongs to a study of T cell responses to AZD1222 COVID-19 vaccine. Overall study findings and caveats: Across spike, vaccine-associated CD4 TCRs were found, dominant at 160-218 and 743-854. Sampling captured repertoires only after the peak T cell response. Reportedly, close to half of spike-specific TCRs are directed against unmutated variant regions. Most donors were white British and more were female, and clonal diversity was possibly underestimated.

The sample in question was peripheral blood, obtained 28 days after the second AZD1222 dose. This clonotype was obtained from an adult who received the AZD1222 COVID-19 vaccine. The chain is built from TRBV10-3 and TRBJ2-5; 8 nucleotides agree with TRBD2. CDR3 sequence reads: CAISVGLAGSDTQYF. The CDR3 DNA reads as TGTGCCATCAGTGTTGGCCTAGCGGGCTCTGACACCCAGTACTTC.